The clone carrying this T cell receptor (beta chain) appeared once. Its matching antigen is unknown. This sample is drawn from a study of cytomegalovirus exposure and HLA in healthy donors. Study results and limitations: Per a later analysis, HLA-associated TCR beta chains showed more clonal expansion than other, equally common TCR beta chains.

The CDR3 loop spans 16 amino acids. The germline gives CDR1 SGHAT, CDR2 FQNNGV. V dropped 4 bases and J dropped 4; count of bases not matched to a gene: 10. PCR involved 60 Vbeta and 13 Jbeta primers. Sequencing was performed with immunoSEQ multiplex PCR; in TCRdb, only in-frame clones are kept and a portion is missing. The table includes some 120,000 clones, 81% detected once. The sequence came from a man aged 18 to 30 in good health and CMV-seronegative. The chain is built from TRBV11-2 and TRBJ2-7; TRBD1 matches at 10 bases. Input material: PBMCs. Here the CDR3 reads CASSSGTGVVKYEQYF. The DNA for the CDR3 is TGTGCCAGCAGCTCCGGGACAGGGGTTGTCAAGTACGAGCAGTACTTC.